A single sample is the source of the 6 T cell receptor beta chains below, sequenced in a study of shared clonotypes between healthy human individuals. Generated by immunoSEQ multiplex PCR, the TCRdb table keeps only in-frame clones and is missing some. The sample records roughly 650,000 clones, about 96% being singletons. Sequencing was done on a sample of naive CD4+ T cells sorted from blood. Subset in this sample: CD45RA+ positively selected. The receptors were sampled from a woman aged 25-40 years in good health.

The chain recombines TRBV10-3 with TRBJ1-2; the match to TRBD1 covers 8 bases. V gave up 6 bases and J gave up 2 bases; unmatched junction bases: 2. CDR3 length: 13 amino acids. In germline, CDR1 is ENHRY, CDR2 SYGVKD. CDR3 nucleotide sequence: TGTGCCATCAGACAGGGGGTGAACTATGGCTACACCTTC. This sequence encodes CAIRQGVNYGYTF.

The chain couples TRBV29-1 to TRBJ2-1; D is perhaps TRBD2 (5 bases). Germline CDR1 and CDR2: SQVTM and ANQGSEA. This CDR3 is built from 11 residues. CDR3 coding DNA: TGCGCGGAGAAAAGAACGGGGGAGCAGTTCTTC. It translates to CAEKRTGEQFF.

This chain joins TRBV9 and TRBJ2-7; 7 bases line up with TRBD1. The CDR3 consists of 16 residues. Trimming at V came to 2 bases and at J to 6 bases, leaving 14 bases not matched to a gene. In germline, CDR1 is SGDLS, CDR2 YYNGEE. The CDR3 here is CASSVLDRDSAGEQYF. The CDR3 nucleotides are TGTGCCAGCAGCGTTTTGGACCGGGACAGCGCCGGCGAGCAGTACTTC.

The genes are TRBV21-1 and TRBJ2-4; the tabulated D call, TRBD2, remains unverified against the DNA. TRBV21-1 is classified as a pseudogene. This CDR3 comprises 19 residues. This chain's CDR3 is CASSMEMDSVIKVKNIQYF. The CDR3 DNA follows: TGTGCCAGCAGCATGGAGATGGATAGCGTAATCAAGGTCAAAAACATTCAGTACTTC.

In the case of this clone: The same CDR3 also results from other DNA sequences found in this sample. The chain combines TRBV7-9 with TRBJ2-3; a possible D gene is TRBD2 (5 bases). This CDR3 region has 14 residues. Germline loops: CDR1 SEHNR, CDR2 FQNEAQ (reference sequence). The V end lost 0 bases, the J end lost 3 bases, and 7 bases lay between the germline ends. DNA of the CDR3: TGTGCCAGCAGCTTAGCGGGAGTAACAGATACGCAGTATTTT. Protein product: CASSLAGVTDTQYF.

V and J are TRBV7-9 and TRBJ2-7, with a weak D call TRBD2 (5 bases). Trimming shortened V by 7 bases and J by 3 bases, and 13 bases separated the two germline ends. This CDR3 is 13 amino acids long. The germline gives CDR1 SEHNR, CDR2 FQNEAQ (reference sequence). The CDR3 spells CASTNIGNYEQYF. The CDR3 DNA is TGTGCCAGCACAAACATCGGGAACTACGAGCAGTACTTC.